This entry lists 11 T cell receptor beta chains sequenced from one sample in a study of blood T cell repertoires in COVID-19. Produced via immunoSEQ multiplex PCR; TCRdb's table is partial and in-frame only. The sample yields more than 200,000 clones, 70% to 90% seen once. The specimen sequenced was peripheral blood. These receptors were collected from a woman aged 45-65 years with acute or convalescent COVID-19.

V usage is TRBV6-6 and J usage is TRBJ1-5; 7 bases match TRBD1. The CDR3 spans 17 residues. Per germline, CDR1 MNHNY and CDR2 SVGAGI (reference sequence). V shed 5 bases, J shed 0 bases, and the junction held 10 bases outside the gene matches. Here the CDR3 reads CASSRMGQTLSNQPQHF. In nucleotides, the CDR3 is TGTGCCAGCAGTCGAATGGGACAGACCCTTAGCAATCAGCCCCAGCATTTT.

The chain carries TRBV7-8 and TRBJ2-7; TRBD1 matches at 9 bases. The germline V gene encodes CDR1 SGHVS and CDR2 FQNEAQ. V dropped 3 bases and J dropped 6; count of bases not matched to a gene: 9. CDR3 length equals 15 residues. CDR3 bases: TGTGCCAGCAGCTTTACCGGGACAGGGAGCCTCGAGCAGTACTTC. This sequence encodes CASSFTGTGSLEQYF.

The chain is built from TRBV7-9 and TRBJ2-1, with 9 positions matching TRBD2. The ends lost 5 bases at V and 0 bases at J; junction bases unmatched: 14. This CDR3 contains 19 residues. Germline V lookup: CDR1 SEHNR, CDR2 FQNEAQ (reference sequence). As DNA, the CDR3 is TGTGCCAGCAGCCCCGGCGGGCTAGCGGGGTTCATCTCCTACAATGAGCAGTTCTTC. Translation gives CASSPGGLAGFISYNEQFF. Supplemented by reference TRBV7-9 and TRBJ2-1, the full variable domain reads DTGVSQNPRHKITKRGQNVTFRCDPISEHNRLYWYRQTLGQGPEFLTYFQNEAQLEKSRLLSDRFSAERPKGSFSTLEIQRTEQGDSAMYLCASSPGGLAGFISYNEQFFGPGTRLTVL.

The rearrangement links TRBV20-1 to TRBJ2-3; TRBD2 aligns across 8 bases. The V segment lost 3 bases and the J segment 4 bases; nucleotides outside the gene matches: 9. Germline V gene lookup returns CDR1 DFQATT and CDR2 SNEGSKA (reference sequence). This CDR3 spans 15 amino acids. For the CDR3, the DNA is TGCAGTGCTAGTTTGACTAGCGCGTTTGCAGATACGCAGTATTTT. It translates to CSASLTSAFADTQYF.

CDR3 DNA: TGTGCCAGTACCAAGGGACAGCCCTACGAGCAGTACTTC. The encoded protein is CASTKGQPYEQYF. The gene calls are TRBV6-5 and TRBJ2-7, with 7 bases matching TRBD1. Germline V gene sequence: CDR1 MNHEY, CDR2 SVGAGI. The CDR3 totals 13 residues. The junction had 7 bases not matched to a gene; V was cut back by 9 bases and J by 2 bases.

This chain connects TRBV6-2 or TRBV6-3 to TRBJ2-7; D is unresolved. Trimming stripped 4 bases from V and 0 bases from J, with 4 bases between. Germline CDR1 MNHEY, CDR2 SVGEGT. This CDR3 has 12 residues. The CDR3 loop reads CASSLSSYEQYF. The DNA for the CDR3 is TGTGCCAGCAGTTTGAGCTCCTACGAGCAGTACTTC.

V usage is TRBV24-1 and J usage is TRBJ2-7, with 8 bases lining up with TRBD2. This CDR3 region has 15 residues. CDR1 is KGHDR, CDR2 SFDVKD, per germline. With 3 bases clipped from V and 4 bases from J, the junction kept 7 bases outside the gene matches. This CDR3 is CATSDNQGGRYEQYF. The CDR3 nucleotides are TGTGCCACCAGTGATAATCAGGGCGGGAGGTACGAGCAGTACTTC.

The rearrangement uses TRBV5-1 and TRBJ1-4, with D perhaps matching TRBD1 (6 bases). Trimming took off 0 bases at V and 5 bases at J, with 14 bases between the two ends. This CDR3 has 16 amino acids. From germline, CDR1 is SGHRS and CDR2 YFSETQ. Written as DNA, the CDR3 is TGCGCCAGCAGCTTGGGCCAGGGGCTACCAAATGAAAAACTGTTTTTT. It codes for CASSLGQGLPNEKLFF.

The V and J genes are TRBV30 and TRBJ1-2; D uncertain. The CDR3 has 14 residues. The V and J ends lost 1 base and 3 bases respectively, with 12 bases between them. The V gene's germline CDR1 is GTSNPN and CDR2 SVGIG (reference sequence). CDR3 in DNA: TGTGCCTGGAGTGGGCAGTGGGCCGACTATGGCTACACCTTC. Residues: CAWSGQWADYGYTF.

The table lists this clone with a few counts. V and J are TRBV5-5 and TRBJ1-3; a weak D match, TRBD1 (6 bases). Trimming cost V 0 bases and J 2 bases, with 6 bases left between them. Germline V gene sequence: CDR1 SGHKS, CDR2 YYEKEE (reference sequence). There are 14 residues in the CDR3. The CDR3 nucleotides are TGTGCCAGCAGCTTGGGGACAGCTGGAAACACCATATATTTT. Its translation: CASSLGTAGNTIYF.

CDR3 in DNA: TGTGCCAGCAGCCAAAGGACTAGCGGGGGTACAGATACGCAGTATTTT. Its translation: CASSQRTSGGTDTQYF. The chain joins TRBV7-6 to TRBJ2-3; 13 bases align to TRBD2. The CDR3 spans 16 residues. Germline-derived CDR1 and CDR2 are SGHVS and FNYEAQ. J gave up 3 bases and V 5 bases, and 5 bases lay outside the gene matches.